Below are 6 T cell receptor beta chains sequenced from a single sample in a study of blood T cell repertoires in COVID-19. Some clones are missing from TCRdb's copy, which holds only in-frame ones; the method was immunoSEQ multiplex PCR. The repertoire has roughly 210,000 clones, about 87% of them found once; the top ten carry approximately 1.6%. The specimen sequenced was peripheral blood. The receptors were sampled from a man aged 70-80 years with acute or convalescent COVID-19.

The rearrangement uses TRBV5-5 and TRBJ2-7; a weak D match, TRBD1 (5 bases). Trimming removed 3 bases at V and 3 bases at J, with 10 bases between. Germline CDR1 reads SGHKS; CDR2 reads YYEKEE (reference sequence). This CDR3 comprises 13 residues. In DNA, the CDR3 is TGTGCCAGCAGCTCTACAGGATTCTACGAGCAGTACTTC. Protein product: CASSSTGFYEQYF. Full variable domain (remainder filled in from reference TRBV5-5 and TRBJ2-7): DAGVTQSPTHLIKTRGQQVTLRCSPISGHKSVSWYQQVLGQGPQFIFQYYEKEERGRGNFPDRFSARQFPNYSSELNVNALLLGDSALYLCASSSTGFYEQYFGPGTRLTVT.

Of note for this clone: Other DNA sequences of this sample code for an identical CDR3. The J gene is TRBJ2-7, the V gene TRBV7-2; D possibly corresponds to TRBD1 (6 bases). Per the germline V gene, CDR1 is SGHTA and CDR2 is FQGNSA. The V end was cut by 5 bases, the J end by 0 bases, with 11 bases between. The CDR3 covers 14 residues. CDR3 in DNA: TGTGCCAGCAGCCCAGGACAGCTCTCCTACGAGCAGTACTTC. Its protein product is CASSPGQLSYEQYF.

The rearrangement uses TRBV13 and TRBJ1-2, with a tentative D call TRBD1 (6 bases). This CDR3 spans 13 amino acids. Per germline, CDR1 PRHDT and CDR2 FYEKMQ (reference sequence). V was shortened by 2 bases and J by 5 bases, with 9 bases between the two germline ends. Here the CDR3 reads CASSLTGIYGYTF. CDR3 nucleotide sequence: TGTGCCAGCAGCTTAACAGGGATATATGGCTACACCTTC.

J is TRBJ2-3 and V is TRBV30; a weak D match, TRBD2 (5 bases). In germline, CDR1 is GTSNPN, CDR2 SVGIG (reference sequence). V lost 8 bases, J lost 7 bases, and 16 bases lay in between. CDR3 length: 12 residues. This CDR3 reads CAGGMTGYTQYF. CDR3 DNA sequence: TGTGCCGGAGGTATGACTGGGTATACGCAGTATTTT.

V usage is TRBV19 and J usage is TRBJ2-1; 9 nucleotides match TRBD2. V was clipped by 3 bases and J by 0 bases; unmatched bases: 3. This CDR3 is 16 amino acids long. CDR1 LNHDA and CDR2 SQIVND come from the germline V gene (reference sequence). CDR3 amino acids: CASSMRGGGSYNEQFF. CDR3 coding DNA: TGTGCCAGTAGTATGCGGGGGGGCGGCTCCTACAATGAGCAGTTCTTC.

The chain links TRBV5-4 to TRBJ1-5; perhaps TRBD1 as D (5 bases). The CDR3 has 15 amino acids. Trimming left V 2 bases short and J 2 bases short, with 11 bases between. Germline loops: CDR1 SGHNT, CDR2 YYREEE (reference sequence). CDR3 nucleotides: TGTGCCAGCAGCTTCGGGGGTCTACGCAATCAGCCCCAGCATTTT. Protein product: CASSFGGLRNQPQHF.